A single TCR beta chain is shown here with its context. The data were obtained in a study of blood T cell repertoires in COVID-19. Across the study: COVID-19 samples collected from the United States, Italy and Spain covered acute and convalescent phases. Sources were T cells, B-cell-depleted T cells, or PBMCs; the material itself was cDNA or gDNA.

Authors' analysis steps: Nucleated cell counts were estimated from reference gene primer amplification. TCRdb's copy holds only in-frame clones and misses some; the assay was immunoSEQ multiplex PCR. V and J calls and clone size are given by that table; D and trimming were obtained from the DNA. The sample holds some 350,000 clones, about 90% seen once. Donors in Cohort 3 counted as recovered after two negative PCRs, clearance, or symptom resolution. Per germline, CDR1 SGHRS and CDR2 YFSETQ. This CDR3 is 14 amino acids long. The ends were cut back, 4 bases at V and 3 bases at J, with 14 bases in the middle.

The sequence came from a young woman who had recovered from COVID-19. The V and J genes are TRBV5-1 and TRBJ2-7; D ambiguous. Material for sequencing was PBMCs or T cells enriched from blood (not recorded which). CDR3 DNA: TGCGCCAGCAGCCACGCAGACCGCGGCTACGAGCAGTACTTC. Translating it yields CASSHADRGYEQYF.